This record covers a single T cell receptor (beta chain). Its antigen is not known. CDR1 is SQVTM, CDR2 ANQGSEA, per germline. With 4 bases removed from V and 0 bases from J, the gap between germline ends came to 10 bases. This CDR3 region has 13 residues. The sample comes from a study of shared clonotypes between healthy human individuals. General study results and limits: Only a few donors were included, so the genetic and exposure-history diversity represented was limited. The authors sampled blood alone, and tissue repertoires likely differ.

Donors, without exception, were Caucasian adults residing in Nashville, Tennessee. Unsorted PBMC samples were amplified in replicate PCRs containing around 300 ng DNA, roughly 33,000 T cell genomes. Sequenced by immunoSEQ multiplex PCR; TCRdb stores in-frame clones only, minus some. The sample includes about 99,000 clones, around half of them seen just once. Input material: PBMCs. The receptor comes from a woman aged 40 to 49 in good health. Some clones in this sample may be carry-over from other donors' samples. This chain uses TRBV29-1 with TRBJ2-7; possibly TRBD2 for D (7 bases). The CDR3: CSVGGGNSYEQYF. The CDR3 bases are TGCAGCGTTGGCGGGGGCAACTCCTACGAGCAGTACTTC.